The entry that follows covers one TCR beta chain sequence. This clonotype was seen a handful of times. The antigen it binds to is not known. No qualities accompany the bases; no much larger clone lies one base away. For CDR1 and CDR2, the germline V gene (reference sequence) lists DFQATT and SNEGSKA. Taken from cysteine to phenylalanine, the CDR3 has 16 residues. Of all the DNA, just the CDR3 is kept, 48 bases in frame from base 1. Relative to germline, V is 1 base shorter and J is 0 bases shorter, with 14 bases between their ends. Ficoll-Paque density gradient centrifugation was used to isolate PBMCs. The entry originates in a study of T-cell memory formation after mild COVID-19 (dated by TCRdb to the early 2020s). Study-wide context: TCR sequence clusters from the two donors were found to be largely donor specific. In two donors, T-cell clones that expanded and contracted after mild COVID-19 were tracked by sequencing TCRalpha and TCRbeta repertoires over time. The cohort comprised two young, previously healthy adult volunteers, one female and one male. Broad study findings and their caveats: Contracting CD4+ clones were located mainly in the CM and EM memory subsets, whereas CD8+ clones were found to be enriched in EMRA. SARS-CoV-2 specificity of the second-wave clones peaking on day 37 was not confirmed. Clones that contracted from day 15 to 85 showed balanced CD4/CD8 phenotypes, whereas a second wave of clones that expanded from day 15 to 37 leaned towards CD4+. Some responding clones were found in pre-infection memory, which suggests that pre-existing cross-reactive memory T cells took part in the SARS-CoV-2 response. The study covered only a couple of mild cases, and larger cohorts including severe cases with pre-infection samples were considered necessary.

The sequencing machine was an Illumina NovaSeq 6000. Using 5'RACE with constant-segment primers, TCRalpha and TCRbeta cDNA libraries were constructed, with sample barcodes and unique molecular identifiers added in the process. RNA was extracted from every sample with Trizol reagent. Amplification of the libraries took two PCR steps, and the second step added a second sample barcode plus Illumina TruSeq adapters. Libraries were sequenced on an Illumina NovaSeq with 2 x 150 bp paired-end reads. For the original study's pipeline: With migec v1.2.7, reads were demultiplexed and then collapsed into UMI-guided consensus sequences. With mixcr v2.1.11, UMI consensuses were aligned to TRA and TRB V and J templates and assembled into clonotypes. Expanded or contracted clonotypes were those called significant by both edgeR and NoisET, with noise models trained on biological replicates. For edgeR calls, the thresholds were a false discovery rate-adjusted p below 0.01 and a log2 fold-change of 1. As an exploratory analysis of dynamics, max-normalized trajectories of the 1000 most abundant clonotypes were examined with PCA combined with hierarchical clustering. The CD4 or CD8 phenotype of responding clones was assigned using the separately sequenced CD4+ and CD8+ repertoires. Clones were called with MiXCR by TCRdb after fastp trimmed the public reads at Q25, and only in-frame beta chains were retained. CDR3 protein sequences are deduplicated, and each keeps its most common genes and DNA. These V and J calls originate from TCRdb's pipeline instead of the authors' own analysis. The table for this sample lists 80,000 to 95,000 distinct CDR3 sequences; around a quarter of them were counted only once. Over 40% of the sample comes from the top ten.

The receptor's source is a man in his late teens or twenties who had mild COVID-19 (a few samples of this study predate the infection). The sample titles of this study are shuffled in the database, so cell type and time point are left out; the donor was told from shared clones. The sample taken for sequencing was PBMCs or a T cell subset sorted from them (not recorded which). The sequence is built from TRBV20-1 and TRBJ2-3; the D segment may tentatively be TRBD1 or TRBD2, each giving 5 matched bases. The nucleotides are TGCAGTGCTAGAGGGCGGGCAGGGCCTAGCACAGATACGCAGTATTTT. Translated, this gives CSARGRAGPSTDTQYF.